This entry features one TCR beta chain sequence. This clone was counted between two and nine times. There is no known antigen for this receptor. Nothing much larger sits one base from this clone, and base qualities are not available. The High Capacity cDNA Reverse Transcription Kit was used to reverse transcribe all of the isolated RNA, meaning that expressed TCRB transcripts were what got sequenced. Deep immunoSEQ sequencing was performed on naive, central memory and regulatory T cell samples, with an average of about 4 million total reads per sample. Sorted cells were lysed in RLT buffer, and RNA was extracted using DNase-treated RNeasy Micro or Mini kits according to cell number. Each cell subset was processed separately to prevent cross-contamination, with patient and healthy donor samples processed together. Using the immunoSEQ multiplex PCR, TCRB sequences were amplified from cDNA into 87-bp fragments spanning the CDR3 region. Amplicons were sequenced on the Illumina HiSeq platform. Per the original workflow: Synthetic template baselines were used to correct PCR bias computationally, reads within Hamming distance 2 were collapsed, and singletons that could not be merged were discarded. Reads were aligned against IMGT to assign V, D and J genes, CDR3 length and insertions or deletions at six rearrangement sites. Clonotype counts were normalized to sorted cell number within each subset before computing true diversity and Gini coefficients with the tcR R package. Repertoire sharing was quantified using the overlap coefficient calculated on TCRB nucleotide sequences. TCRdb took over this immuneACCESS table, retaining in-frame rearrangements with V and J assigned. Such tables are incomplete; in checked studies, under half of the missing clones stem from an unresolved V gene, and the remainder is unexplained. The DNA gave D and trimming, while V, J and clone size come from that table. A total of tens of thousands of clones appear in this sample, roughly 41% of them only once. The ten largest make up less than 1.5% of the sample.

Counted from cysteine to phenylalanine, this CDR3 has 13 amino acids. The kept DNA is CDR3 alone, 39 bases in frame from the first base. For CDR1 and CDR2, the germline V gene lists SQVTM and ANQGSEA. At the junction V is shortened by 0 bases and J by 6 bases, with 9 bases in between. Each donor gave one peripheral blood draw, around 100 mL on average, collected into heparinised tubes. A BD FACSAria II and a panel including CD45RO, CCR7, CD25, CD127, CD95 and CD27 were used to sort naive, central memory, regulatory and stem cell-like memory CD4+ T cells. All sorted populations exceeded 95% purity. PBMCs were isolated right away by Lymphoprep density gradient centrifugation and were stained directly, without culture. To minimize batch effects, samples were stained and sorted in pairs, one healthy donor with one patient per experiment. This sample is drawn from a study of beta chain features in type 1 diabetes (dated by TCRdb to the late 2010s). Study-wide context: Mean age, gender distribution, total cell number and subset yield did not differ between patients and healthy donors. The study compared TCRB repertoires of sorted circulating CD4+ T cell subsets between recently diagnosed type 1 diabetes patients and matched healthy donors. Regulatory and stem cell-like memory subsets were isolated from only 8 patients and about 8 healthy donors, whereas naive and central memory subsets came from all 30 or so donors. A total of 85 million to 140 million sorted cells were examined across all samples, and a strong correlation was observed between cell number per subset and RNA yield.

What the work shows at the level of the full study, not this receptor alone: Type 1 diabetes patients showed a moderate but significant shortening of TCRB CDR3 length in all four CD4+ subsets. Because small numbers of individuals were included in the HLA sub-analyses, any influence of HLA type on TCRB rearrangement was left unresolved. At VDJ recombination sites, type 1 diabetes patients had fewer insertions and more deleted nucleotides, which implies abnormalities in thymic rearrangement. PCR might favor shorter templates, but patient and control samples were amplified and corrected together, so any skew would affect both groups equally. The naive, central memory and regulatory TCRB repertoires appeared to resemble one another more closely among patients than among healthy donors. Because cDNA was sequenced instead of genomic DNA, activated cells with high expression could be over-represented, although the groups did not differ in activation or CD3 levels.

Sequenced: Tregs from blood. Per the publication, the cell subset or site label means: regulatory CD4+ T cells. The clonotype comes from a man aged 30 to 45 with type 1 diabetes. The receptor chain draws on TRBV29-1 and TRBJ2-1, with TRBD2 perhaps the D gene, on 5 matching bases. The DNA is as follows: TGCAGCGTTGAAGACCAACGGGGCAATGAGCAGTTCTTC. The resulting protein is CSVEDQRGNEQFF.